The present T cell receptor beta chain was sequenced within a study of blood T cell repertoires in COVID-19. Living in about 25 US areas, the participants were between roughly 18 and 95 years of age. Original analysis: Nucleated cell counts were estimated from reference gene primer amplification. The method was immunoSEQ multiplex PCR; TCRdb's version includes in-frame clones alone and lacks a portion of them. The D gene and trimming were derived from the DNA, and the V and J assignments and clone size from that table. The profile shows about 300,000 clones, around 84% of them singletons. The CDR3 runs 17 residues. Germline assignment: CDR1 PRHDT and CDR2 FYEKMQ (reference sequence). Germline trimming cut 0 bases from V and 5 bases from J; bases unmatched to any gene: 10.

The TCR originated in a man aged 30 to 45 who had recovered from COVID-19. What was sequenced was PBMCs or T cells enriched from blood (not recorded which). The chain joins TRBV13 to TRBJ2-7, with 10 bases identical to TRBD2. CDR3 sequence (DNA): TGTGCCAGCAGCTTAGGGCTAGCGGGAGAGCGCCTCCACGAGCAGTACTTC. It specifies CASSLGLAGERLHEQYF. Based on the CDR3 plus reference TRBV13 and TRBJ2-7, the full variable domain is AAGVIQSPRHLIKEKRETATLKCYPIPRHDTVYWYQQGPGQDPQFLISFYEKMQSDKGSIPDRFSAQQFSDYHSELNMSSLELGDSALYFCASSLGLAGERLHEQYFGPGTRLTVT.